A selection of T cell receptor beta chains follows, all from one sample in a study of beta chain features in type 1 diabetes. Data came from immunoSEQ multiplex PCR; TCRdb stores just in-frame clones and leaves some out. This table has about 320,000 clones, 14% appearing once. Material for sequencing was central memory CD4+ T cells from blood. These receptors originate from a man aged 25-45 years in good health. Both conserved end residues are part of each CDR3. Each record gives: D gene, V gene, J gene, clone size, CDR3 protein, CDR3 DNA. A D gene is named only where the DNA matches it firmly. The size of a clone is reported for some rows only, either as once, few or many, or as a class for expanded clones.

d_gene: NA
v_gene: TRBV7-6
j_gene: TRBJ2-5
abundance: NA
CDR3aa: CASSRFPELWGQETQYF
CDR3nt: TGTGCCAGCAGCCGATTCCCGGAGTTATGGGGTCAAGAGACCCAGTACTTC

d_gene: NA
v_gene: TRBV2
j_gene: TRBJ1-3
abundance: NA
CDR3aa: CASSGGGHTIYF
CDR3nt: TGTGCCAGCAGTGGCGGGGGACACACCATATATTTT

d_gene: NA
v_gene: TRBV5-1
j_gene: TRBJ1-5
abundance: NA
CDR3aa: CASRGPLHQPQHF
CDR3nt: TGCGCCAGCAGGGGTCCGCTACATCAGCCCCAGCATTTT

d_gene: NA
v_gene: TRBV7-9
j_gene: TRBJ2-1
abundance: few
CDR3aa: CASSPKLGDGNNEQFF
CDR3nt: TGTGCCAGCAGCCCAAAACTTGGGGACGGAAACAATGAGCAGTTCTTC

d_gene: NA
v_gene: TRBV18
j_gene: TRBJ1-3
abundance: few
CDR3aa: CASSDPRSSGNTIYF
CDR3nt: TGTGCCAGCTCAGATCCACGAAGCTCTGGAAACACCATATATTTT

d_gene: TRBD1
v_gene: TRBV5-1
j_gene: TRBJ1-1
abundance: NA
CDR3aa: CASSLVVAGGTEAFF
CDR3nt: TGCGCCAGCAGCTTGGTTGTGGCAGGGGGCACTGAAGCTTTCTTT

d_gene: TRBD2
v_gene: TRBV7-2
j_gene: TRBJ2-2
abundance: NA
CDR3aa: CASSSLTSGRPGGAGELFF
CDR3nt: TGTGCCAGCAGCTCCCTAACTAGCGGGAGGCCTGGTGGTGCCGGGGAGCTGTTTTTT

d_gene: TRBD2
v_gene: TRBV5-1
j_gene: TRBJ2-1
abundance: few
CDR3aa: CASSHSGGFRDEQFF
CDR3nt: TGCGCCAGCAGCCACAGCGGGGGCTTTCGGGATGAGCAGTTCTTC

d_gene: TRBD1
v_gene: TRBV19
j_gene: TRBJ2-3
abundance: many
CDR3aa: CASTGTGRGDTQYF
CDR3nt: TGTGCCAGTACCGGGACAGGCAGGGGAGATACGCAGTATTTT

d_gene: NA
v_gene: TRBV18
j_gene: TRBJ1-2
abundance: NA
CDR3aa: CASSPDGTYGYTF
CDR3nt: TGTGCCAGCTCACCAGACGGGACCTATGGCTACACCTTC

d_gene: TRBD1
v_gene: TRBV5-4
j_gene: TRBJ1-2
abundance: many
CDR3aa: CASSLDGKGAAYF
CDR3nt: TGTGCCAGCAGCTTGGATGGGAAGGGGGCTGCCTACTTC

d_gene: NA
v_gene: TRBV29-1
j_gene: TRBJ2-5
abundance: NA
CDR3aa: CSVHPGTRYF
CDR3nt: TGCAGCGTCCATCCCGGGACACGGTACTTC

d_gene: TRBD1
v_gene: TRBV29-1
j_gene: TRBJ2-1
abundance: NA
CDR3aa: CSVEPGTGVVNEQFF
CDR3nt: TGCAGCGTTGAACCCGGGACAGGGGTCGTCAATGAGCAGTTCTTC

d_gene: NA
v_gene: TRBV11-2
j_gene: TRBJ1-1
abundance: NA
CDR3aa: CASSPEPQRKAFF
CDR3nt: TGTGCCAGCAGCCCGGAACCTCAGAGGAAAGCTTTCTTT

d_gene: NA
v_gene: TRBV7-8
j_gene: TRBJ1-5
abundance: NA
CDR3aa: CASSRRTGGPSNQPQHF
CDR3nt: TGTGCCAGCAGCCGGAGGACCGGGGGGCCTAGCAATCAGCCCCAGCATTTT

d_gene: NA
v_gene: TRBV9
j_gene: TRBJ1-2
abundance: NA
CDR3aa: CASSPWAGDYGYTF
CDR3nt: TGTGCCAGCAGCCCATGGGCAGGGGACTATGGCTACACCTTC

d_gene: NA
v_gene: TRBV7-8
j_gene: TRBJ2-3
abundance: few
CDR3aa: CASSLEPYTQYF
CDR3nt: TGTGCCAGCAGCTTAGAACCTTATACGCAGTATTTT

d_gene: NA
v_gene: TRBV7-9
j_gene: TRBJ1-1
abundance: NA
CDR3aa: CASSPTGAGSEAFF
CDR3nt: TGTGCCAGCAGCCCCACAGGAGCGGGTAGTGAAGCTTTCTTT

d_gene: NA
v_gene: TRBV7-8
j_gene: TRBJ1-5
abundance: NA
CDR3aa: CASSLNPNQPQHF
CDR3nt: TGTGCCAGCAGCTTAAACCCCAATCAGCCCCAGCATTTT

d_gene: NA
v_gene: TRBV20-1
j_gene: TRBJ1-2
abundance: once
CDR3aa: CSASADYGYTF
CDR3nt: TGCAGTGCTAGTGCGGATTATGGCTACACCTTC

d_gene: NA
v_gene: TRBV5-1
j_gene: TRBJ1-1
abundance: few
CDR3aa: CASSRSTGNTEAFF
CDR3nt: TGCGCCAGCAGCCGCAGCACAGGGAACACTGAAGCTTTCTTT

d_gene: NA
v_gene: TRBV6-1
j_gene: TRBJ2-3
abundance: few
CDR3aa: CASSASRVTDTQYF
CDR3nt: TGTGCCAGCTCCGCTAGCAGAGTCACAGATACGCAGTATTTT

d_gene: NA
v_gene: TRBV5-1
j_gene: TRBJ1-2
abundance: NA
CDR3aa: CASSFGSGNDGYTF
CDR3nt: TGCGCCAGCTCATTCGGGAGTGGGAATGATGGCTACACCTTC

d_gene: NA
v_gene: TRBV9
j_gene: TRBJ1-1
abundance: NA
CDR3aa: CASSVSRDTEAFF
CDR3nt: TGTGCCAGCAGCGTTAGCCGGGACACTGAAGCTTTCTTT

d_gene: NA
v_gene: TRBV13
j_gene: TRBJ2-5
abundance: few
CDR3aa: CASSFGETQYF
CDR3nt: TGTGCCAGCAGCTTTGGAGAGACCCAGTACTTC

d_gene: TRBD1
v_gene: TRBV7-9
j_gene: TRBJ1-2
abundance: NA
CDR3aa: CASSLGTGGNIYGYTF
CDR3nt: TGTGCCAGCAGCTTAGGGACAGGGGGGAATATCTATGGCTACACCTTC

d_gene: NA
v_gene: TRBV15
j_gene: TRBJ2-7
abundance: NA
CDR3aa: CATSRDNGGFYEQYF
CDR3nt: TGTGCCACCAGCAGAGATAACGGGGGATTCTACGAGCAGTACTTC

d_gene: TRBD1
v_gene: TRBV9
j_gene: TRBJ2-3
abundance: NA
CDR3aa: CASSAGQGKDTQYF
CDR3nt: TGTGCCAGCAGCGCAGGACAGGGAAAAGATACGCAGTATTTT

d_gene: NA
v_gene: TRBV5-4
j_gene: TRBJ1-4
abundance: NA
CDR3aa: CASSQDGTNEKLFF
CDR3nt: TGTGCCAGCAGCCAAGATGGTACTAATGAAAAACTGTTTTTT

d_gene: NA
v_gene: TRBV6-6
j_gene: TRBJ2-3
abundance: NA
CDR3aa: CASSYGSITDTQYF
CDR3nt: TGTGCCAGCAGTTACGGTTCCATCACAGATACGCAGTATTTT

d_gene: TRBD1
v_gene: TRBV29-1
j_gene: TRBJ1-1
abundance: NA
CDR3aa: CSGRQGGGVVAGTGAFF
CDR3nt: TGCAGCGGTCGACAGGGGGGTGGGGTTGTGGCAGGTACGGGAGCTTTCTTT

d_gene: NA
v_gene: TRBV10-1
j_gene: TRBJ2-3
abundance: NA
CDR3aa: CASSESASTDTQYF
CDR3nt: TGCGCCAGCAGTGAGTCTGCTAGCACAGATACGCAGTATTTT

d_gene: NA
v_gene: TRBV10-3
j_gene: TRBJ2-1
abundance: NA
CDR3aa: CAISDRGRRTNEQFF
CDR3nt: TGTGCCATCAGTGATCGGGGTAGACGGACCAATGAGCAGTTCTTC

d_gene: TRBD1
v_gene: TRBV9
j_gene: TRBJ2-1
abundance: NA
CDR3aa: CASSVGQGLGEQFF
CDR3nt: TGTGCCAGCAGCGTAGGACAGGGGCTCGGGGAGCAGTTCTTC

d_gene: TRBD1
v_gene: TRBV10-2
j_gene: TRBJ2-1
abundance: NA
CDR3aa: CASSVQGPFNEQFF
CDR3nt: TGCGCCAGCAGTGTACAGGGGCCCTTCAATGAGCAGTTCTTC

d_gene: TRBD1
v_gene: TRBV6-5
j_gene: TRBJ2-1
abundance: NA
CDR3aa: CASNRGSEQFF
CDR3nt: TGTGCCAGCAACAGGGGGAGTGAGCAGTTCTTC

d_gene: NA
v_gene: TRBV4-1
j_gene: TRBJ2-3
abundance: few
CDR3aa: CASSRRTDTDTQYF
CDR3nt: TGCGCCAGCAGCCGACGGACGGATACAGATACGCAGTATTTT

d_gene: NA
v_gene: TRBV15
j_gene: TRBJ2-3
abundance: NA
CDR3aa: CATSRARVTDTQYF
CDR3nt: TGTGCCACCAGCAGAGCCAGGGTCACAGATACGCAGTATTTT

d_gene: NA
v_gene: TRBV7-9
j_gene: TRBJ2-7
abundance: few
CDR3aa: CASSPLYEQYF
CDR3nt: TGTGCCAGCAGTCCTTTATACGAGCAGTACTTC

d_gene: NA
v_gene: TRBV28
j_gene: TRBJ2-5
abundance: NA
CDR3aa: CASSGAIETQYF
CDR3nt: TGTGCCAGCAGTGGAGCGATTGAGACCCAGTACTTC

d_gene: TRBD2
v_gene: TRBV5-4
j_gene: TRBJ2-7
abundance: many
CDR3aa: CASSLAPTGGGAYEQYF
CDR3nt: TGTGCCAGCAGCTTGGCGCCCACGGGCGGGGGAGCCTACGAGCAGTACTTC

d_gene: NA
v_gene: TRBV18
j_gene: TRBJ1-2
abundance: NA
CDR3aa: CASSRDNGGYGYTF
CDR3nt: TGTGCCAGCTCCAGAGACAACGGGGGCTATGGCTACACCTTC

d_gene: NA
v_gene: TRBV18
j_gene: TRBJ1-2
abundance: NA
CDR3aa: CASSDGSISYGYTF
CDR3nt: TGTGCCAGCTCGGACGGTTCCATCTCTTATGGCTACACCTTC

d_gene: NA
v_gene: TRBV7-2
j_gene: TRBJ1-2
abundance: NA
CDR3aa: CASSSGVVGGYTF
CDR3nt: TGTGCCAGCAGCTCAGGGGTCGTGGGCGGCTACACCTTC

d_gene: NA
v_gene: TRBV6-5
j_gene: TRBJ1-1
abundance: few
CDR3aa: CASRERASEAFF
CDR3nt: TGTGCCAGCAGGGAAAGGGCATCTGAAGCTTTCTTT

d_gene: TRBD1
v_gene: TRBV6-1
j_gene: TRBJ1-2
abundance: NA
CDR3aa: CASRRTGVDHGYTF
CDR3nt: TGTGCCAGCAGAAGGACAGGGGTGGACCATGGCTACACCTTC

d_gene: NA
v_gene: TRBV14
j_gene: TRBJ1-1
abundance: NA
CDR3aa: CASSQDPRGSFVNTEAFF
CDR3nt: TGTGCCAGCAGCCAAGATCCTCGGGGTTCTTTTGTGAACACTGAAGCTTTCTTT

d_gene: TRBD1
v_gene: TRBV5-1
j_gene: TRBJ1-4
abundance: few
CDR3aa: CASSATGQGANEKLFF
CDR3nt: TGCGCCAGCAGCGCGACCGGACAGGGAGCTAATGAAAAACTGTTTTTT

d_gene: TRBD1
v_gene: TRBV7-9
j_gene: TRBJ2-1
abundance: few
CDR3aa: CASSSPYRQGWSGLEQFF
CDR3nt: TGTGCCAGCAGCTCCCCGTACCGACAGGGGTGGAGCGGGCTTGAGCAGTTCTTC

d_gene: NA
v_gene: TRBV5-1
j_gene: TRBJ2-3
abundance: NA
CDR3aa: CASSLAGAPTDTQYF
CDR3nt: TGCGCCAGCAGCTTAGCCGGGGCCCCCACAGATACGCAGTATTTT

d_gene: NA
v_gene: TRBV11-3
j_gene: TRBJ2-2
abundance: few
CDR3aa: CASSLVVPLPGELFF
CDR3nt: TGTGCCAGCAGCTTAGTGGTGCCTCTACCCGGGGAGCTGTTTTTT

d_gene: TRBD1
v_gene: TRBV10-2
j_gene: TRBJ1-1
abundance: NA
CDR3aa: CASTGDREAFF
CDR3nt: TGCGCCAGCACCGGGGACAGAGAGGCTTTCTTT

d_gene: TRBD2
v_gene: TRBV10-3
j_gene: TRBJ2-7
abundance: NA
CDR3aa: CAIRPSGGEKEQYF
CDR3nt: TGTGCCATCAGGCCTAGCGGGGGGGAAAAGGAGCAGTACTTC

d_gene: NA
v_gene: TRBV23-1
j_gene: TRBJ1-2
abundance: many
CDR3aa: CASSQSTGRVGYTF
CDR3nt: TGCGCCAGCAGTCAATCAACAGGGCGGGTTGGCTACACCTTC

d_gene: NA
v_gene: TRBV15
j_gene: TRBJ1-2
abundance: few
CDR3aa: CATSAPGNYGYTF
CDR3nt: TGTGCCACCAGCGCCCCGGGCAACTATGGCTACACCTTC

d_gene: TRBD1
v_gene: TRBV11-2
j_gene: TRBJ2-5
abundance: NA
CDR3aa: CASSRGQGAETQYF
CDR3nt: TGTGCCAGCAGCCGGGGACAGGGGGCTGAGACCCAGTACTTC

d_gene: NA
v_gene: TRBV20-1
j_gene: TRBJ2-1
abundance: NA
CDR3aa: CSATMEFEQFF
CDR3nt: TGCAGTGCTACAATGGAGTTTGAGCAGTTCTTC